The rows below give T cell receptor beta chains drawn from one sample of a study of shared clonotypes between healthy human individuals. Measured with immunoSEQ multiplex PCR; TCRdb has only the in-frame clones, and not every one. Here the sample spans hundreds of thousands of clones, around 77% being singletons. The specimen was PBMCs. These receptors were obtained from a woman between 40 and 55 years old in good health. Some clones in this sample may be carry-over from other donors' samples. Each CDR3 is given without its conserved first and last residue.

V	length	J	CDR3
TRBV28	16	TRBJ2-3	ASSPTPTGRAYTDTQY
TRBV7-9	14	TRBJ2-3	ASSLATSGRADTQY
TRBV7-9	11	TRBJ1-2	ASSPTGAYGYT
TRBV5-6	15	TRBJ2-3	ASSLNGLAGVLDTQY
TRBV28	12	TRBJ1-2	ASSFAGGNYGYT
TRBV4-1	14	TRBJ2-7	ASSHPRDTLSYEQY
TRBV28	14	TRBJ2-7	ASGTRTSGRAFEQY
TRBV30	11	TRBJ1-1	AWSETGRTEAF
TRBV18	10	TRBJ1-1	ASSPGQTEAF
TRBV12-5	15	TRBJ2-7	ASGLVLSGTGPYEQY
TRBV11-2	13	TRBJ2-1	ASSLGASGINEQF
TRBV7-2	12	TRBJ2-5	ASSLRSLWETQY
TRBV5-5	15	TRBJ2-3	ASSPGLAGVSTDTQY
TRBV9	13	TRBJ2-7	ASSEGGQGFYEQY
TRBV10-3	13	TRBJ2-1	AISGGTSGRDEQF
TRBV18	12	TRBJ1-2	ASSPRRGNYGYT
TRBV6-1	11	TRBJ1-1	ASRENMETEAF
TRBV7-9	13	TRBJ2-5	ASSRGTTSQETQY
TRBV30	12	TRBJ2-7	AWTLAGVRYEQY
TRBV7-9	9	TRBJ1-2	ASSLSTGYT
TRBV5-1	13	TRBJ2-1	ASSLGDLGQNEQF
TRBV2	12	TRBJ1-5	ASSETRGVQPQH
TRBV5-4	15	TRBJ2-7	ASSLSRDRGQTYEQY
TRBV7-8	13	.	ASSLEGPSKYEQY
TRBV19	12	TRBJ1-5	ASSMIGGNQPQH
TRBV28	13	TRBJ2-2	ASSPQNSGTGELF
TRBV7-3	11	TRBJ1-1	ASSPQGYTEAF
TRBV5-1	12	TRBJ2-7	ASSPSGVGYEQY
TRBV27	14	TRBJ1-1	ASSLFGGTGRTEAF
TRBV28	12	TRBJ1-2	ASLPPGGASGYT
TRBV27	14	TRBJ2-1	ASSAYLAGSHNEQF
TRBV7-3	13	TRBJ1-1	ASSSTGAGNTEAF
TRBV6-9	11	TRBJ1-5	AIQGAGGQPQH
TRBV15	12	TRBJ1-3	ATSRGRAGNTIY
TRBV14	13	TRBJ2-6	ATREWGSGANVLT
TRBV18	12	TRBJ2-3	ASSPGESRGTQY
TRBV7-3	12	TRBJ2-3	ASSLSSTTDTQY
TRBV29-1	10	TRBJ1-2	SVEGRDYGYT
TRBV6-1	14	TRBJ2-3	ASSEVLAGNTDTQY
TRBV7-9	14	TRBJ2-7	ASSPPGTSSSYEQY
TRBV2	15	TRBJ2-3	ASSEARLAGRTDTQY
TRBV7-9	15	TRBJ1-5	ASSSTGTGDFNQPQH
TRBV14	13	TRBJ2-2	ASSRLTGDTGELF
TRBV11-2	12	TRBJ2-3	ASSLGGGPDTQY
TRBV4-2	13	TRBJ2-7	ASSQDSGAAYEQY
TRBV11-2	10	TRBJ1-1	ASSLVYSEAF
TRBV28	11	TRBJ1-2	ASSFQRDYGYT
TRBV19	12	TRBJ1-3	ASSPQNSGNTIY
TRBV7-9	13	TRBJ2-5	ASSLAIGDQETQY
TRBV4-1	13	TRBJ1-6	ASSQESGLVSPLH
TRBV2	11	TRBJ2-1	ASSRTAHNEQF
TRBV29-1	11	TRBJ2-6	SVEDLGANVLT
TRBV2	12	TRBJ1-2	ASSGQGFVYGYT
TRBV19	14	TRBJ1-5	ASSRPGRRSNQPQH
TRBV6-1	12	TRBJ1-3	ASSEGYSGNTIY